The 19 T cell receptor beta chains presented below share a single source sample, sequenced in a study of cytomegalovirus exposure and HLA in healthy donors (TCRdb year 2017). Library construction relied on the immunoSEQ multiplex PCR assay. The multiplex PCR relied on a mix of 60 forward primers for TCR Vbeta segments and 13 reverse primers for TCR Jbeta segments. Held by TCRdb, this immuneACCESS table contains in-frame sequences only and omits some clones. Under half of the omission traces to an unresolved V gene where checked; the cause of the rest is unknown. The record for this sample contains 95,000 to 150,000 clones. The ten top clones hold less than 4.5% of the sample. Sequencing input: PBMCs. Source of these receptors: a man between 18 and 35 years old in good health and CMV-seronegative.

The gene calls are TRBV19 and TRBJ1-2, with a possible D match to TRBD1 (6 bases). CDR3 length equals 15 residues. CDR1 and CDR2 (germline): LNHDA, SQIVND (reference sequence). V dropped 0 bases and J dropped 7 bases, with 15 bases sitting between them. The CDR3 is CASSIDPGAGSGYTF. As DNA, the CDR3 is TGTGCCAGTAGTATAGATCCAGGGGCAGGAAGTGGCTACACCTTC. Full variable domain (remainder filled in from reference TRBV19 and TRBJ1-2): DGGITQSPKYLFRKEGQNVTLSCEQNLNHDAMYWYRQDPGQGLRLIYYSQIVNDFQKGDIAEGYSVSREKKESFPLTVTSAQKNPTAFYLCASSIDPGAGSGYTFGSGTRLTVV.

This rearrangement joins TRBV10-2 to TRBJ1-1, with 8 bases lining up with TRBD1. Germline V gene data show CDR1 as WSHSY and CDR2 as SAAADI. This CDR3 region has 14 residues. Trimming cost V 7 bases and J 3 bases; bases outside gene matches: 7. The CDR3 DNA is TGCGCCAGCACCTGGGGGACAGGCTACACTGAAGCTTTCTTT. Protein product: CASTWGTGYTEAFF.

V is TRBV6-5 and J is TRBJ1-2; TRBD1 is a possible D gene (5 bases). Germline V gene lookup returns CDR1 MNHEY and CDR2 SVGAGI. V lost 2 bases to trimming and J lost 4 bases, with 11 bases between them. The CDR3 extends over 14 amino acids. The CDR3 DNA sequence: TGTGCCAGCAGTTACGACCAGGGAGGCTATGGCTACACCTTC. This codes for CASSYDQGGYGYTF.

This chain connects TRBV6-1 to TRBJ1-1; tentative D call: TRBD1 (5 bases). CDR1 is MNHNS and CDR2 is SASEGT in the germline V gene. The CDR3 sequence is 11 residues long. Between the trimmed V and J ends, which lost 6 bases and 6 bases, there was a span of 8 bases. The CDR3 spells CASRGAAEAFF. CDR3 coding DNA: TGTGCCAGCAGAGGGGCGGCTGAAGCTTTCTTT.

This chain connects TRBV12-5 to TRBJ2-1, with TRBD2 matching 10 bases. The CDR3 loop spans 16 amino acids. Losses at the gene ends were 5 bases for V and 7 bases for J; bases not matched to a gene: 11. CDR1 and CDR2 from the germline V gene are LGHNT and FRNRAP. For the CDR3, the DNA is TGTGCTAGTGGTCCCCCGGAGCGGGGGGGGATTAATGAGCAGTTCTTC. As protein: CASGPPERGGINEQFF.

V gene TRBV5-5 combines with J gene TRBJ2-3; a weak D match, TRBD2 (6 bases). Between the trimmed V and J ends, which lost 4 bases and 2 bases, there was a span of 14 bases. This CDR3 comprises 15 residues. Germline V gene lookup returns CDR1 SGHKS and CDR2 YYEKEE (reference sequence). CDR3 in amino acids: CASSPGLRVTDTQYF. Written as DNA, the CDR3 is TGTGCCAGCAGCCCGGGACTCCGAGTCACAGATACGCAGTATTTT.

In regard to this clone: The junction differs from germline at one of its ends, possibly a read error. The J gene is TRBJ2-5, the V gene TRBV7-7; 7 nucleotides line up with TRBD1. The assigned J gene may be wrong: the sequence end matches TRBJ2-7 better. Germline V gene data show CDR1 as SSHAT and CDR2 as FNYEAQ (reference sequence). The CDR3 consists of 14 residues. The CDR3 sequence is CASSLGQRSYEQYF. In DNA form, the CDR3 reads TGTGCTAGCAGCTTGGGACAGCGGAGCTACGAGCAGTACTTC.

The CDR3 is CASSIRTGYEQYF. CDR3 coding DNA: TGTGCCAGTAGTATTCGGACAGGGTACGAGCAGTACTTC. The chain uses TRBV19 and TRBJ2-7, with 8 positions matching TRBD1. Germline V gene sequence: CDR1 LNHDA, CDR2 SQIVND (reference sequence). J was trimmed by 4 bases and V by 3 bases; bases with no gene match: 2. CDR3 length equals 13 residues. The full variable domain, completed using reference TRBV19 and TRBJ2-7, is DGGITQSPKYLFRKEGQNVTLSCEQNLNHDAMYWYRQDPGQGLRLIYYSQIVNDFQKGDIAEGYSVSREKKESFPLTVTSAQKNPTAFYLCASSIRTGYEQYFGPGTRLTVT.

With respect to this clone: Different DNA sequences within this sample yield the same CDR3. The chain carries TRBV5-1 and TRBJ1-3; 7 bases map to TRBD1. CDR3 size: 14 residues. The V and J ends lost 4 bases and 0 bases, in that order; junction bases with no gene match: 1. CDR1 and CDR2 from the germline V gene are SGHRS and YFSETQ. CDR3 in DNA: TGCGCCAGCAGCCAGGGGGTCTCTGGAAACACCATATATTTT. It yields the protein CASSQGVSGNTIYF.

This sequence joins TRBV7-8 and TRBJ1-4; D ambiguous. Germline V lookup: CDR1 SGHVS, CDR2 FQNEAQ. The CDR3 has 15 residues. Trimming cost V 8 bases and J 6 bases, with 19 bases left between them. The chain's CDR3 is CASSKTRQSHEKLFF. The DNA for the CDR3 is TGTGCCAGCTCAAAGACCAGGCAGTCTCATGAAAAACTGTTTTTT.

The gene calls are TRBV5-1 and TRBJ1-2; D might be TRBD1 (6 bases). Trimming removed 4 bases at V and 0 bases at J, with 13 bases between. From germline, CDR1 is SGHRS and CDR2 YFSETQ. This CDR3 is built from 15 residues. The CDR3 DNA sequence: TGCGCCAGCAGCCTTGGGGGGGCGGCTAACTATGGCTACACCTTC. It codes for CASSLGGAANYGYTF.

The gene calls are TRBV30 and TRBJ2-5; unclear D gene. V gave up 0 bases and J gave up 2 bases, with 7 bases separating them. Germline lookup yields CDR1 GTSNPN and CDR2 SVGIG (reference sequence). The CDR3 extends over 13 amino acids. CDR3 region: CAWSVNSQETQYF. CDR3 coding DNA: TGTGCCTGGAGTGTTAACTCACAAGAGACCCAGTACTTC.

The chain uses TRBV5-5 and TRBJ1-1, with D tentatively TRBD1 (5 bases). The V gene lost 5 bases and the J gene lost 0 bases, with 14 bases spanning the gap. Germline lookup yields CDR1 SGHKS and CDR2 YYEKEE (reference sequence). The CDR3 covers 15 residues. The CDR3 loop reads CASRHNRPMNTEAFF. CDR3 coding DNA: TGTGCCAGCAGACACAACAGGCCAATGAACACTGAAGCTTTCTTT.

The chain has TRBV11-2 and TRBJ2-7, with 7 positions matching TRBD2. The CDR3 covers 19 residues. The germline V gene has CDR1 SGHAT and CDR2 FQNNGV. V was clipped by 0 bases and J by 0 bases; unmatched bases: 14. The CDR3 spells CASSLEWALAARISYEQYF. The CDR3 bases are TGTGCCAGCAGCTTAGAGTGGGCCCTAGCGGCCCGGATCTCCTACGAGCAGTACTTC.

The CDR3 region is CASSGTGLTYEQYF. For the CDR3, the DNA is TGTGCCAGCAGCGGGACAGGGCTTACCTACGAGCAGTACTTC. The rearrangement links TRBV6-1 to TRBJ2-5; 9 bases line up with TRBD1. The J call may be mistaken, given a closer DNA end match to TRBJ2-7. This CDR3 has 14 amino acids. CDR1 MNHNS and CDR2 SASEGT come from the germline V gene.

This chain connects TRBV7-2 to TRBJ2-7; D is uncertain. The germline V and J ends were trimmed by 6 bases and 4 bases, with 7 bases remaining between them. The CDR3 extends over 11 amino acids. Germline V gene lookup returns CDR1 SGHTA and CDR2 FQGNSA. CDR3 loop: CASRRGYEQYF. As DNA, the CDR3 is TGTGCCAGCAGGCGAGGATACGAGCAGTACTTC.

The chain carries TRBV27 and TRBJ1-5, with TRBD1 matching 9 bases. The CDR3 is 14 residues long. The germline CDR1 and CDR2 sequences are MNHEY and SMNVEV (reference sequence). V was clipped by 5 bases and J by 4 bases; unmatched bases: 3. CDR3 nucleotide sequence: TGTGCCAGCAGTAACAGGGGGCGAAATCAGCCCCAGCATTTT. Its translation is CASSNRGRNQPQHF.

V is TRBV5-1 and J is TRBJ2-3; 11 bases are shared with TRBD2. Per germline, CDR1 SGHRS and CDR2 YFSETQ. The CDR3 extends over 17 amino acids. Unmatched junction bases numbered 10, after V lost 5 bases and J lost 2 bases. Here the CDR3 DNA reads TGCGCCAGCAGATTGCCCGGGACTAGCGGAAACACAGATACGCAGTATTTT. Translation gives CASRLPGTSGNTDTQYF.

The chain employs TRBV28 and TRBJ1-4; weak D call: TRBD1 (5 bases). V lost 2 bases and J lost 7, with 8 bases in between. The CDR3 is made up of 13 amino acids. Germline-derived CDR1 and CDR2 are MDHEN and SYDVKM. The CDR3 region is CASSLQGGEKLFF. The CDR3 nucleotides read TGTGCCAGCAGTTTACAGGGAGGTGAAAAACTGTTTTTT. Drawing the rest from reference TRBV28 and TRBJ1-4, the complete variable domain is DVKVTQSSRYLVKRTGEKVFLECVQDMDHENMFWYRQDPGLGLRLIYFSYDVKMKEKGDIPEGYSVSREKKERFSLILESASTNQTSMYLCASSLQGGEKLFFGSGTQLSVL.